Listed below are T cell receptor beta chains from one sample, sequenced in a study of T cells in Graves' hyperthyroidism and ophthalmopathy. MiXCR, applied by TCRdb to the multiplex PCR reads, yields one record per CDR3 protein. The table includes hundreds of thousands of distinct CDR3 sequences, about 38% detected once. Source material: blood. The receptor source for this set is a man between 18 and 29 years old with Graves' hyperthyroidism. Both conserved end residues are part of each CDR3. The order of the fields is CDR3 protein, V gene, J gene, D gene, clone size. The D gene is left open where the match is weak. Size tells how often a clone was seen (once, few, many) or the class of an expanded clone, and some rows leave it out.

CASSLVTGYGELFF	TRBV7-2	TRBJ2-2	.	.
CASSLSGQQMNTEAFF	TRBV5-1	TRBJ1-1	TRBD1	few
CSASGVTGISTGELFF	TRBV20-1	TRBJ2-2	TRBD1	.
CASSQGLGSYEQYF	TRBV4-1	TRBJ2-7	.	few
CSAKGARKPEAFF	TRBV20-1	TRBJ1-1	TRBD1	.
CASSSHSDGANVLTF	TRBV7-9	TRBJ2-6	.	many
CASSPWGGYEQYF	TRBV11-1	TRBJ2-7	.	few
CASSIGPQAPLHF	TRBV6-5	TRBJ1-6	.	many
CSARDRVIEQYF	TRBV20-1	TRBJ2-7	.	few
CSALRQGAYEQYF	TRBV20-1	TRBJ2-7	TRBD1	.
CASSARTGYGYTF	TRBV5-4	TRBJ1-2	TRBD1	few
CAGGQGSMNSPLHF	TRBV6-4	TRBJ1-6	TRBD1	.
CASSSYTTLSLSSYEQYF	TRBV7-9	TRBJ2-7	.	few
CAISSGINEKLFF	TRBV10-3	TRBJ1-4	.	.
CASSTGQGSTEAFF	TRBV5-5	TRBJ1-1	TRBD1	many
CASSLDPYTEAFF	TRBV12-3/TRBV12-4	TRBJ1-1	.	few
CASSIGSEGSPLHF	TRBV19	TRBJ1-6	.	many
CSVVGQTVSGNTIYF	TRBV29-1	TRBJ1-3	TRBD1	.
CASSLVLLGKNTEAFF	TRBV5-6	TRBJ1-1	.	few
CASSVQGLNTEAFF	TRBV28	TRBJ1-1	TRBD1	.
CASRQVNSNQPQHF	TRBV2	TRBJ1-5	.	few
CSARPQGAGNQPQHF	TRBV20-1	TRBJ1-5	TRBD1	few
CASTPGQGSTEAFF	TRBV6-1	TRBJ1-1	TRBD1	.
CASSVGVQTYEQYF	TRBV9	TRBJ2-7	.	few
CASSGIWDRVETQYF	TRBV25-1	TRBJ2-5	TRBD1	.
CAISVGQGVQPQYF	TRBV10-3	TRBJ2-5	TRBD1	.
CASLVEGAAYEQYF	TRBV5-5	TRBJ2-7	.	.
CASSLGSDTEAFF	TRBV7-3	TRBJ1-1	.	many
CASSYRTSGRAVEETQYF	TRBV25-1	TRBJ2-5	TRBD2	.
CASSSLWQDTQYF	TRBV12-3/TRBV12-4	TRBJ2-3	.	.
CASSLAGQSTYEQYF	TRBV5-5	TRBJ2-7	TRBD2	few
CASSQDNSLEAGELFF	TRBV7-3	TRBJ2-2	.	few
CASSTGTSAGELFF	TRBV19	TRBJ2-2	.	.
CASSGRGASVAYEQYF	TRBV2	TRBJ2-7	.	.
CASSQETRGNDQKLFF	TRBV4-1	TRBJ1-4	.	.